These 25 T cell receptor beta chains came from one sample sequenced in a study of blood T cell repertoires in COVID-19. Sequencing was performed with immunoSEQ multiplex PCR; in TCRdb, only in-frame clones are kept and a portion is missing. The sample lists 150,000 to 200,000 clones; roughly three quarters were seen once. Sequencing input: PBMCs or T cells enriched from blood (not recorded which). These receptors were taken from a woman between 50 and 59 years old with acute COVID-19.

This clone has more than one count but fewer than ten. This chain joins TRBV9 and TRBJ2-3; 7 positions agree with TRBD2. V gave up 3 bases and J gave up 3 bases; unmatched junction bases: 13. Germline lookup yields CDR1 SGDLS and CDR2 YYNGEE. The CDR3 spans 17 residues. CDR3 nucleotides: TGTGCCAGCAGCGCGTGGATCAGCGGGGTTGGGACAGATACGCAGTATTTT. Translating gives CASSAWISGVGTDTQYF.

CDR3 DNA: TGTGCCAGTAGCCCGAAGCGGGGGGGCCTCGAGACCCAGTACTTC. The encoded protein is CASSPKRGGLETQYF. The V and J genes are TRBV19 and TRBJ2-5; 10 bases map to TRBD2. Germline assignment: CDR1 LNHDA and CDR2 SQIVND (reference sequence). This CDR3 region has 15 residues. Unmatched junction bases numbered 9, after V lost 6 bases and J lost 5 bases.

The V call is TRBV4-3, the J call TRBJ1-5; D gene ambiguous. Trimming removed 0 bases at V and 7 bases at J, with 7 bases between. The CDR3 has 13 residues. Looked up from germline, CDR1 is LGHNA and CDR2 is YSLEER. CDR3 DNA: TGCGCCAGCAGCCAAGATGAGGTCCAGCCCCAGCATTTT. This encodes CASSQDEVQPQHF.

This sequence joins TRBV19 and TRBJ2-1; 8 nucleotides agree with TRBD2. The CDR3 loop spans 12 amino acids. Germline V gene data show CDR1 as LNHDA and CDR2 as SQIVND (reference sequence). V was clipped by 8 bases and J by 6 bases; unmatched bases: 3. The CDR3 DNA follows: TGTGCCAGTGTAGGGACTAGCAATGAGCAGTTCTTC. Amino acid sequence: CASVGTSNEQFF.

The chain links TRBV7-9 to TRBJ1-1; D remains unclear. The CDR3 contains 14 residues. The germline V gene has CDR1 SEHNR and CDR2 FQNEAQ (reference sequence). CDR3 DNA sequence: TGTGTTGAGGCAGAGGACTCCTTAGGGACTGAAGCTTTCTTT. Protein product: CVEAEDSLGTEAFF.

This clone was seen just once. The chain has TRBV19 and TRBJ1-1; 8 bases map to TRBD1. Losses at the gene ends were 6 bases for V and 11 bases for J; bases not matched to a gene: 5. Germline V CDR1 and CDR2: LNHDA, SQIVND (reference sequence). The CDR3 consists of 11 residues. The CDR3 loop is CASSRTGWAFF. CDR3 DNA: TGTGCCAGTAGCCGGACAGGGTGGGCTTTCTTT.

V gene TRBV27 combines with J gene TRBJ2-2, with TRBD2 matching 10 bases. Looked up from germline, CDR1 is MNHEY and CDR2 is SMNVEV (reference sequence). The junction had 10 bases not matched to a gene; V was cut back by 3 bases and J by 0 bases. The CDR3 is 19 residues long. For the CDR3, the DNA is TGTGCCAGCAGTTTCCTCCTCGGGACTAGCGCCTCGAACACCGGGGAGCTGTTTTTT. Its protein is CASSFLLGTSASNTGELFF.

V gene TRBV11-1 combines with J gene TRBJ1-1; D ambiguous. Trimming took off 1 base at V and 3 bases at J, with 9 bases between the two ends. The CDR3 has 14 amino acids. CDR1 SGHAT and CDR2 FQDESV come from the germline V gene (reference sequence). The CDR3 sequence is CASSLDSWDTEAFF. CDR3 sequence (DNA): TGTGCCAGCAGCTTAGACAGCTGGGACACTGAAGCTTTCTTT.

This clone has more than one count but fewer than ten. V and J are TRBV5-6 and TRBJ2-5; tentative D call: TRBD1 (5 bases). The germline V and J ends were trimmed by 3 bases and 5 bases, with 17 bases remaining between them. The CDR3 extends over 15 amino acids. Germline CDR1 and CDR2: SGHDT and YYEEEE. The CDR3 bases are TGTGCCAGCAGCTCGGACACGGAAGATTGGGAGACCCAGTACTTC. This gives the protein CASSSDTEDWETQYF.

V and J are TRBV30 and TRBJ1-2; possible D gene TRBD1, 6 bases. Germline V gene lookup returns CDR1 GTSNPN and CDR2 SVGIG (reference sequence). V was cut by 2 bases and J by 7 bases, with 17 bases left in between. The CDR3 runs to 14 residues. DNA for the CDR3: TGTGCCTGGAGTTGGGCAGGGGTAAAGGGTGGCTACACCTTC. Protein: CAWSWAGVKGGYTF.

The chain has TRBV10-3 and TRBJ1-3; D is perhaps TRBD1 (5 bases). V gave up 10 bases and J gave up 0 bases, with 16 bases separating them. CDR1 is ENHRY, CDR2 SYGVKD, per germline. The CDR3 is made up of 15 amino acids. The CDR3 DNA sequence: TGTGCCACCCGGGCTTCAGACAGCTCTGGAAACACCATATATTTT. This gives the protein CATRASDSSGNTIYF.

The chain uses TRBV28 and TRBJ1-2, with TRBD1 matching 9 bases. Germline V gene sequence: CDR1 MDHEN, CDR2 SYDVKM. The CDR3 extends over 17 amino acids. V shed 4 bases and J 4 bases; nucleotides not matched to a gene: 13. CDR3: CASSSYPGTGLLYGYTF. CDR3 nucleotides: TGTGCCAGCAGTTCCTATCCCGGGACAGGGCTTCTCTATGGCTACACCTTC.

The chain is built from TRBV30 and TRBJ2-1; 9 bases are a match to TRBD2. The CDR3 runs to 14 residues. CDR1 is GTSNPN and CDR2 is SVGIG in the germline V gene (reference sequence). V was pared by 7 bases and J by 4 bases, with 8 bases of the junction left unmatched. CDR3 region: CASKLAGAYNEQFF. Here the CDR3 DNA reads TGTGCCTCCAAATTAGCGGGGGCTTACAATGAGCAGTTCTTC.

CDR3 nucleotides: TGTGCCAGCAGCCTTCATACAGGGGGTCCCTATGGCTACACCTTC. The encoded protein is CASSLHTGGPYGYTF. The chain employs TRBV6-5 and TRBJ1-2; TRBD1 matches 8 bases. There are 15 residues in the CDR3. Losses at the gene ends were 6 bases for V and 4 bases for J; bases not matched to a gene: 10. Germline loops: CDR1 MNHEY, CDR2 SVGAGI.

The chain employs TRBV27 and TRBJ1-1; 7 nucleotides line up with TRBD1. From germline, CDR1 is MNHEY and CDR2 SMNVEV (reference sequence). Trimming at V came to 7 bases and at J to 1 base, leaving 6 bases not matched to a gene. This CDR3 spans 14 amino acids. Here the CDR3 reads CASKAGGKNTEAFF. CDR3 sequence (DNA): TGTGCCAGCAAGGCAGGGGGGAAGAACACTGAAGCTTTCTTT.

The CDR3 bases are TGTGCCTCGGGGGGACAGCCCCAGCATTTT. Translation: CASGGQPQHF. This chain connects TRBV30 to TRBJ1-5; the D gene is possibly TRBD1 (5 bases). This CDR3 comprises 10 residues. Between the trimmed V and J ends, which lost 7 bases and 7 bases, there was a span of 8 bases. CDR1 and CDR2 from the germline V gene are GTSNPN and SVGIG (reference sequence).

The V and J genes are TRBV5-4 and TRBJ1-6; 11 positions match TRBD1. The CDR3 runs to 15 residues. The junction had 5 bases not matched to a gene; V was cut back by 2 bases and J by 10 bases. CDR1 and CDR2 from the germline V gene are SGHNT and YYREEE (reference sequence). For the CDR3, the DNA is TGTGCCAGCAGCTTTCGAGGGACAGGGGGATCACCCCTCCACTTT. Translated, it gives CASSFRGTGGSPLHF. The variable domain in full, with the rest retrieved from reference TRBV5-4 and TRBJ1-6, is ETGVTQSPTHLIKTRGQQVTLRCSSQSGHNTVSWYQQALGQGPQFIFQYYREEENGRGNFPPRFSGLQFPNYSSELNVNALELDDSALYLCASSFRGTGGSPLHFGNGTRLTVT.

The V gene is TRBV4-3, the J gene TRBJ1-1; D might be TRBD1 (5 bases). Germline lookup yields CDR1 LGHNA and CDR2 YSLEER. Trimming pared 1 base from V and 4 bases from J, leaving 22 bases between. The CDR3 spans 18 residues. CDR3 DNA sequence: TGCGCCAGCAGCCAAGCGGAGTTAGGTCTTTTCGGGGGCACTGAAGCTTTCTTT. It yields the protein CASSQAELGLFGGTEAFF.

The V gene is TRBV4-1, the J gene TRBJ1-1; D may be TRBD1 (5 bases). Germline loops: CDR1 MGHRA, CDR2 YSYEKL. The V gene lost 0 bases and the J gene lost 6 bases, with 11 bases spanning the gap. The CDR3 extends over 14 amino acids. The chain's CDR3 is CASSQEGGGSEAFF. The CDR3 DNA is TGCGCCAGCAGCCAAGAGGGGGGAGGGTCTGAAGCTTTCTTT.

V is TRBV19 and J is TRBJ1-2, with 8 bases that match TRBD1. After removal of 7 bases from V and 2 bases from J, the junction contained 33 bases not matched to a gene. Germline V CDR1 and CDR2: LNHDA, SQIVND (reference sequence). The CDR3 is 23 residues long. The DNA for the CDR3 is TGTGCCAGTATTAACCTGCAGGGGGCTTCGGTCGGTTTAAGACCGGGGCCAAACTATGGCTACACCTTC. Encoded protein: CASINLQGASVGLRPGPNYGYTF.

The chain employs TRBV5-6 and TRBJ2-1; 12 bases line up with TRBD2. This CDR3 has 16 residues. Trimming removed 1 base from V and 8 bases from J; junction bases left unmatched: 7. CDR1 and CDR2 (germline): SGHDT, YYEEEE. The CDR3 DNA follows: TGTGCCAGCAGCTTGCCCCTAGCGGGGGGGCGGGATGAGCAGTTCTTC. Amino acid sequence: CASSLPLAGGRDEQFF.

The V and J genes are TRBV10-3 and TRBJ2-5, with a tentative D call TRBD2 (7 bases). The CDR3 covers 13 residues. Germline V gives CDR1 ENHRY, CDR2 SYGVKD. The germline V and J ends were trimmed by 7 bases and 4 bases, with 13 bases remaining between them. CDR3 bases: TGTGCCATCAATGATGCGGGGGCAGAGACCCAGTACTTC. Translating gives CAINDAGAETQYF.

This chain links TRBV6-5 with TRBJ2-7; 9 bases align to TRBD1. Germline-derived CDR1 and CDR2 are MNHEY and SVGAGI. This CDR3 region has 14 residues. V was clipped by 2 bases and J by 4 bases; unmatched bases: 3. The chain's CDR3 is CASSYGTGNYEQYV. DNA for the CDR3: TGTGCCAGCAGTTACGGGACAGGGAATTACGAGCAGTACGTC.

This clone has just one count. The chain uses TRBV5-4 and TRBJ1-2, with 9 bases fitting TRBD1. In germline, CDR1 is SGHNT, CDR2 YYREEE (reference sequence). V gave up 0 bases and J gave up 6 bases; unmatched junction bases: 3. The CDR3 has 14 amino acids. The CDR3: CASSLDRGLDGYTF. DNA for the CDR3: TGTGCCAGCAGCTTGGACAGGGGGCTCGATGGCTACACCTTC.

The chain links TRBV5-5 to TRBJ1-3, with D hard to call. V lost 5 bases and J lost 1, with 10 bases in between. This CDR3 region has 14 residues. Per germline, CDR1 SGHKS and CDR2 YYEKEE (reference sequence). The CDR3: CASRAGSSGNTIYF. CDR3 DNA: TGTGCCAGCAGGGCAGGTAGTTCTGGAAACACCATATATTTT. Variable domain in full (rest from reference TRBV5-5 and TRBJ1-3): DAGVTQSPTHLIKTRGQQVTLRCSPISGHKSVSWYQQVLGQGPQFIFQYYEKEERGRGNFPDRFSARQFPNYSSELNVNALLLGDSALYLCASRAGSSGNTIYFGEGSWLTVV.